This T cell receptor (beta chain) emerged from a study of blood T cell repertoires in COVID-19. About the research overall: COVID-19 samples from acute and convalescent phases originated in the United States, Italy and Spain.

The V gene lost 0 bases and the J gene lost 0 bases, with 9 bases spanning the gap. The CDR3 totals 16 residues. In germline, CDR1 is MGHRA, CDR2 YSYEKL. Measured with immunoSEQ multiplex PCR; TCRdb has only the in-frame clones, and not every one. This repertoire shows some 100,000 clones, around 88% found once; its top ten account for approximately 5.3%. V usage is TRBV4-1 and J usage is TRBJ1-3; D gene uncertain. Sequenced material: peripheral blood. The receptor was isolated from a human donor in a cohort sampled during active COVID-19. CDR3 sequence (DNA): TGCGCCAGCAGCCAAGACCAGGCCCTCTCTGGAAACACCATATATTTT. This encodes CASSQDQALSGNTIYF.